This T cell receptor (beta chain) was observed in a study of cytomegalovirus exposure and HLA in healthy donors. At the level of the study: T cells numbering around 200 million yielded some 100 million unique TCR beta sequences in an earlier analysis. Across roughly 400 genotyped donors, 65% to 90% landed in the Caucasian-associated ancestry cluster. General observations from the study: An analysis was carried out at a later point. It showed that HLA-associated TCR beta chains were more clonally expanded than equally common non-associated chains. Analysis was carried out at a later point, and it linked a missense DCLRE1C variant to TCR beta V- and J-gene trimming.

With respect to this clone: Its antigen is unknown.

PCR amplification relied on 60 Vbeta primers (plus 13 Jbeta primers). Sequenced by immunoSEQ multiplex PCR; TCRdb stores in-frame clones only, minus some. Here the sample spans roughly 100,000 clones, approximately 76% being singletons. There are 14 residues in the CDR3. The germline CDR1 and CDR2 sequences are MNHEY and SMNVEV (reference sequence). The V gene end was trimmed by 5 bases and the J gene end by 6 bases; junction bases not matched to a gene: 6. Sequenced input: PBMCs. This TCR derives from a woman aged 18-30 years in good health and CMV-seropositive. This chain connects TRBV27 to TRBJ2-7; 11 bases agree with TRBD1. CDR3 sequence: CASSRDRGFPEQYF. In nucleotides, the CDR3 is TGTGCCAGCAGTCGGGACAGGGGGTTCCCCGAGCAGTACTTC.